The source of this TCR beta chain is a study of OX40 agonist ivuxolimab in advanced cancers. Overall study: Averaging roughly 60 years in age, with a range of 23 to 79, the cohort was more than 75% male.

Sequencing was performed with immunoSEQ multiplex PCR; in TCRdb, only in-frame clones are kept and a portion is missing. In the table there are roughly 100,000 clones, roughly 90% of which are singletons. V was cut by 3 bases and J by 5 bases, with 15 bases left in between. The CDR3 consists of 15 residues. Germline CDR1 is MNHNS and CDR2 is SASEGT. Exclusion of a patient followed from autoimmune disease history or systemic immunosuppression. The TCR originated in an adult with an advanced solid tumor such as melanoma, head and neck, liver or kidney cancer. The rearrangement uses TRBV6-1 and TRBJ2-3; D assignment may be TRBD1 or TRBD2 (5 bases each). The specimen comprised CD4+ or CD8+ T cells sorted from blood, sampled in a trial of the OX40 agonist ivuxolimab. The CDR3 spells CASSDPGPRVDTQYF. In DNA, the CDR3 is TGTGCCAGCAGTGACCCGGGGCCGAGGGTAGATACGCAGTATTTT.